This T cell receptor beta chain was retrieved from a study of glioma-infiltrating T cells after dendritic cell vaccination (dated by TCRdb to the mid-2010s). General notes on the study: The cohort comprised roughly 15 glioblastoma patients from Phase I and II dendritic cell vaccination trials, 9 newly diagnosed and 6 with recurrent disease. Autologous tumor lysate-pulsed dendritic cell vaccination was administered to the patients between about 2002 and 2013. The vaccine was prepared from monocyte-derived dendritic cells that were cultured for 6 to 7 days with IL-4 and GM-CSF and then pulsed overnight with autologous tumor lysate. Each patient got three intradermal injections of the dendritic cell vaccine, spaced at biweekly intervals, in the arm below the axilla. In glioblastoma patients vaccinated with dendritic cells, deep sequencing of TCR beta CDR3 regions served to measure tumor-infiltrating lymphocyte content and to compare repertoires between tumor and blood. Survival after dendritic cell vaccination was correlated with TCR sequencing metrics, such as TIL content and the overlap between tumor and blood repertoires.

Overall results and qualifications from the work: No direct relationship between TCR clonality and survival was found, suggesting a diverse polyclonal response may matter. The cohort was small and heterogeneous, and full blood and tumor sets were available for few patients, with initial-recurrent tumor pairs available for even fewer patients. After dendritic cell vaccination, a higher estimated pretreatment TIL content predicted longer time to progression and longer overall survival. The response model built on TCR overlap across three groups was characterized as speculative, with prospective validation still needed.

Patients were selected on the basis of adequate residual fresh-frozen tumor tissue and more than two years of available survival data. None of the glioblastoma patients carried an isocitrate dehydrogenase mutation, although molecular status otherwise varied. PBMC were collected before vaccination, two weeks after the third vaccination, and at tumor progression if tumor progression occurred. The Qiagen DNeasy Blood extraction Kit was used to extract genomic DNA. As to this clone: Its binding antigen is unknown. No base-level quality is on record; no much larger clone is a single base apart.

V is clipped by 0 bases and J by 4 bases, and the sequence between their germline boundaries is 9 bases long. The CDR3, cysteine through phenylalanine, is 15 amino acids long. The sequence is cut down to CDR3 DNA, 45 bases in frame from base 1. CDR1 and CDR2, per the germline V gene, are MDHEN and SYDVKM. Using the immunoSEQ assay, TCRB CDR3 regions were amplified from 2 micrograms of genomic DNA, or from all available DNA when less than that was on hand. For multiplex PCR, 60 forward primers for TCR V beta segments and 13 reverse primers for J beta segments were used. To estimate reads per starting template, synthetic control templates were spiked into each sample at limiting dilution. Sequencing produced 87 bp reads on the Illumina HiSeq System. As for how the authors treated the data: To remove PCR and sequencing errors, closely related sequences were merged with a nearest neighbor algorithm. TCR overlap was defined as the percentage of unique tumor TCR beta sequences that were also found in the peripheral blood of the same patient. Drawn from immuneACCESS, this table holds only the in-frame rearrangements with V and J called that TCRdb kept. Clones are partly lost; checked studies trace under half to an unresolved V gene and leave the rest unexplained. V and J calls plus clone size are reproduced from that table; the DNA served to infer D and trimming. The sample includes 50,000 to 80,000 clones, with 80% to 85% observed a single time. The top ten constitute 9.2% of the sample.

The clonotype originates from a human donor with glioblastoma. The chain was built from TRBV28 and TRBJ2-2; TRBD2 might be the D gene, on 7 matching bases. Source: blood, taken before dendritic cell vaccination. The nucleotides are TGTGCCAGCAGTTTATGGGGGGGGCCCACCGGGGAGCTGTTTTTT. The translation is CASSLWGGPTGELFF.